This T cell receptor beta chain was identified during a study of post-analysis software for immune sequencing data. Concerning this clonotype itself: Its antigen is as yet unknown.

The V gene's germline CDR1 is LGHNA and CDR2 YNFKEQ. J lost 6 bases, V lost 5 bases, and 4 bases had no gene match. This CDR3 spans 13 amino acids. Each TCR beta cDNA library carried unique molecular identifiers. The source material, about 0.9 to 11 million T cells, gave rise to 400,000 to 550,000 cDNA molecules. MiXCR was run by TCRdb on the PCR reads, yielding one entry per CDR3 protein. The profile shows about 210,000 distinct CDR3 sequences, approximately 30% of them singletons. Study-level points and caveats: Among a handful of TRBV segments more frequent in patients than controls were TRBV5-6, TRBV5-1 and TRBV20-1.

Sequencing was performed on blood. This TCR was sampled from a girl aged 2-17 years with multiple sclerosis. The V call is TRBV4-2, the J call TRBJ1-1, with 9 bases matching TRBD1. CDR3 region: CASSKDRGSEAFF. Written as DNA, the CDR3 is TGTGCCAGCAGCAAGGACAGGGGCTCTGAAGCTTTCTTT.